Included here is one T cell receptor beta chain sequence, with context. As handled by the study authors: How many nucleated cells were present was estimated from reference gene primer amplification. Sequencing was performed with immunoSEQ multiplex PCR; in TCRdb, only in-frame clones are kept and a portion is missing. D and trimming come from the DNA, and the V and J calls and clone size come from that table. Of roughly 290,000 clones in the sample, approximately 83% were seen once. CDR1 and CDR2 (germline): GTSNPN, SVGIG (reference sequence). Trimming took 2 bases from V and 3 from J, leaving 8 bases between them. This CDR3 comprises 12 residues. This record comes from a study of blood T cell repertoires in COVID-19. Study-wide background: COVID-19 samples, acute and convalescent, were from the United States, Italy and Spain. Sources were T cells, B-cell-depleted T cells, or PBMCs; the material itself was cDNA or gDNA.

The TCR was taken from a person aged 70 to 85 with COVID-19, enrolled during active disease. The specimen was peripheral blood. The chain has TRBV30 and TRBJ2-7; possibly TRBD2 for D (5 bases). CDR3 sequence: CAWSWTRYEQYF. The CDR3 nucleotides read TGTGCCTGGAGTTGGACTCGCTACGAGCAGTACTTC.